This T cell receptor (beta chain) is drawn from a study of CD8 T cells in ankylosing spondylitis. This clonotype was seen only a few times. Its target is not known. Study-wide results and limits: Within peripheral blood, clones linked to disease were CD8+ and relatively rare. The study identified a TCR beta motif of fewer than 10 highly homologous variants that appeared characteristic of ankylosing spondylitis blood.

Trimming removed 8 bases at V and 0 bases at J, with 9 bases between. This CDR3 contains 13 residues. TCRdb passed the 5' RACE reads through MiXCR, listing each CDR3 protein once. Of about 540,000 distinct CDR3 sequences listed, roughly 13% are singletons. The chain links TRBV12-3 or TRBV12-4 to TRBJ2-3; D call uncertain. This sequence was found in a male donor with ankylosing spondylitis. The sequenced sample consisted of blood, either unsorted or a sorted T cell fraction (not recorded which). The CDR3 coding sequence is TGTGCCAGCTCCTGGGCTAGCACAGATACGCAGTATTTT. Translation gives CASSWASTDTQYF.